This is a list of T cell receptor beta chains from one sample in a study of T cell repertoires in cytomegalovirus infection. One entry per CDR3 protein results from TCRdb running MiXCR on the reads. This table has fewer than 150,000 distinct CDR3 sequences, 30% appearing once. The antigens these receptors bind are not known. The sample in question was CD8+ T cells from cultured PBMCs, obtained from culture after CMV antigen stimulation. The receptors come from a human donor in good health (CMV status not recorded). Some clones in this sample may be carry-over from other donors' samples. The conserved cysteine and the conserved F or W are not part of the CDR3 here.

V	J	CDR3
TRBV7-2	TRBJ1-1	ASSLGHKGATTVAF
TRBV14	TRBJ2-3	ASSPTLAGPDTQY
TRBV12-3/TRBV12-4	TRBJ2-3	ASSLDKSAFPDTQY
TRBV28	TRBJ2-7	ASSTPGGGWLGEQY
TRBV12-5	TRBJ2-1	ASAKGGQGPSYNEQF
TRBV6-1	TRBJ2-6	ASRAGGTGANVLT
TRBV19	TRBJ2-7	ASSIVSGLGAPEQY
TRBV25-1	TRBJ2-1	ASSEWRVDEQF
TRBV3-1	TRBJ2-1	ASRRGGSSYNEQF
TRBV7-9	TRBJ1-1	ASSLEGVSTEAF
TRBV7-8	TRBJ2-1	ASSLETIDEQF
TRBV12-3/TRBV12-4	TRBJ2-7	ASSLSPSYEQY
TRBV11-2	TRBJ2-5	ASGRGGRETQY
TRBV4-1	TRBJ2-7	ASSQVPTGTGRILYEQY
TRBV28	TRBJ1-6	ASSYPGPLH
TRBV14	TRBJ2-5	ASSPKVWGQETQY
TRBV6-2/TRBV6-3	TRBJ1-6	ASSYSMASSPLH
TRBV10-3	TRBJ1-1	AIRPNGGENTEAF
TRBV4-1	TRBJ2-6	ASRQTGTGVGGANVLT
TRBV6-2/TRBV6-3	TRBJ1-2	ASSGRDRAYLYT
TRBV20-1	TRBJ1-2	SATRDRVGGYT
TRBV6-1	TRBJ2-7	ASSEESGGSYEQY
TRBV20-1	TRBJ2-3	SARGLAASTDTQY
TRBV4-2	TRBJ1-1	ASSQTLQRNTEAF